This T cell receptor (beta chain) emerged from a study of blood T cells in healthy people across ages. Study-wide context: Template switching retrieved approximately one barcoded beta molecule for each two T cells. Study-wide findings and caveats: Both naive CD4+ cell counts and diversity were greater in long-lived donors than in aged donors. Researchers judged that diversity estimates from one million T cells fell short of true values.

Germline loops: CDR1 SQVTM, CDR2 ANQGSEA. The CDR3 extends over 11 amino acids. V lost 6 bases, J lost 3 bases, and 1 base stayed unmatched. This clonotype came up a few times. No antigen is known for it. A sample-barcoded 5' primer and a J-beta primer mix were used in a second PCR of roughly 6 to 11 cycles. Template switching added a 12-random-nucleotide identifier to every cDNA molecule. One entry per CDR3 protein, called by TCRdb with MiXCR from the 5' RACE reads. Here the sample spans 800,000 to 950,000 distinct CDR3 sequences, around 34% being singletons. V gene TRBV29-1 combines with J gene TRBJ2-5, with 7 bases aligning to TRBD1. The receptor was isolated from a man between 18 and 35 years old in good health. The specimen sequenced was blood. The CDR3 loop is CSVGTEETQYF. CDR3 DNA: TGCAGCGTGGGGACAGAAGAGACCCAGTACTTC.